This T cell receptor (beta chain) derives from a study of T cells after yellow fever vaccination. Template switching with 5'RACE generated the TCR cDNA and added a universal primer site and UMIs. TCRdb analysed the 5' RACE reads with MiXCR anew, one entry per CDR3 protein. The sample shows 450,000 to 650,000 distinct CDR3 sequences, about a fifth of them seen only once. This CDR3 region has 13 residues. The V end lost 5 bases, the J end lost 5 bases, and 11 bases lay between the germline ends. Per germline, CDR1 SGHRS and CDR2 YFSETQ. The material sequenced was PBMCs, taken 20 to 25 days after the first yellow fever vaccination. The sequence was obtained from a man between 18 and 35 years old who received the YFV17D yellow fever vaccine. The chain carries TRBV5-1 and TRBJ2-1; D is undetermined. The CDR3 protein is CASRKGRNNEQFF. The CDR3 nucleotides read TGCGCCAGCAGGAAGGGTCGGAACAATGAGCAGTTCTTC.